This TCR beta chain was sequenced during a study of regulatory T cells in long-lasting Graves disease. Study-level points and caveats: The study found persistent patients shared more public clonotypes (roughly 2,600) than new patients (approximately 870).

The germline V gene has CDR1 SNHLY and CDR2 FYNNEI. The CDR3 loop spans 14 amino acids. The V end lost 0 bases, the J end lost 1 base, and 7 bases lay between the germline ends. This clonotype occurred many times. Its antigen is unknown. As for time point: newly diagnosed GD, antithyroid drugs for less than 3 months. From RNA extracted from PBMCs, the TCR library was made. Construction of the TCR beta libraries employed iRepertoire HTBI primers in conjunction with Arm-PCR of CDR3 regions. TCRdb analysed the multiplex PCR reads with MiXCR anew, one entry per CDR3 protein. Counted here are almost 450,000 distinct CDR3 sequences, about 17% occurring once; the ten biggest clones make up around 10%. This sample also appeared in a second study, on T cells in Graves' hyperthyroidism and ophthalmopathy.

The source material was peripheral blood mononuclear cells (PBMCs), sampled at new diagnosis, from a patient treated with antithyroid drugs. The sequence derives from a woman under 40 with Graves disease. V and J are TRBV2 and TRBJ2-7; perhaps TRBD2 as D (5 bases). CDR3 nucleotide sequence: TGTGCCAGCAGTGAAGCATCGGGGTCCTACGAGCAGTACTTC. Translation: CASSEASGSYEQYF.